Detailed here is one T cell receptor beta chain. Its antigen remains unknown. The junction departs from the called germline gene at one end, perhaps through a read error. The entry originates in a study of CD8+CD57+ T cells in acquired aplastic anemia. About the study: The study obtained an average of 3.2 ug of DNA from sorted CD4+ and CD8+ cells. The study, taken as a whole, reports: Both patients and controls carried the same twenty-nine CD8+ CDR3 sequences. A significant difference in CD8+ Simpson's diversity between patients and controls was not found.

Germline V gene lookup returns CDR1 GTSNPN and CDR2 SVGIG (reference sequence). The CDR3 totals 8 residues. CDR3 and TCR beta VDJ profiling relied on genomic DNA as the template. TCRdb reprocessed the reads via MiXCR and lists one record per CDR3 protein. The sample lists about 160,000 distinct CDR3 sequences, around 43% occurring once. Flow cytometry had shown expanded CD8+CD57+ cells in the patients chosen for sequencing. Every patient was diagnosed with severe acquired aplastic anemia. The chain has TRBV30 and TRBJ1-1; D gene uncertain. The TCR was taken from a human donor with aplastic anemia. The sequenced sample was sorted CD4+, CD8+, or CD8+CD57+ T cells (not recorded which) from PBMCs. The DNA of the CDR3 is TGTGCCTGGGACCCCCTCTACTTT. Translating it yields CAWDPLYF.